This entry lists 29 T cell receptor beta chains sequenced from one sample in a study of shared clonotypes between healthy human individuals. Data came from immunoSEQ multiplex PCR; TCRdb stores just in-frame clones and leaves some out. The sample holds over 1.5 million clones, approximately 98% seen once. Material: naive CD4+ T cells sorted from blood. Subset defined: CD45RA+ positively selected. These receptors originate from a man aged 25 to 40 in good health.

This clone occurred once. The rearrangement links TRBV6-6 to TRBJ2-3; D is undetermined. The CDR3 runs 11 residues. Germline V lookup: CDR1 MNHNY, CDR2 SVGAGI (reference sequence). The ends were cut back, 8 bases at V and 5 bases at J, with 8 bases in the middle. The CDR3 loop is CASGLRDTQYF. DNA for the CDR3: TGTGCCAGCGGGCTAAGAGATACGCAGTATTTT.

In DNA form, the CDR3 reads TGTGCCAGCAGTACATCTCAGGGGTTGTCTGAAGCTTTCTTT. Translated, it gives CASSTSQGLSEAFF. This chain links TRBV27 with TRBJ1-1; a weak D match, TRBD1 (6 bases). Germline values: CDR1 MNHEY, CDR2 SMNVEV (reference sequence). The CDR3 is made up of 14 amino acids. V was trimmed by 5 bases and J by 6 bases, leaving 16 bases between them.

The rearrangement joins TRBV5-8 to TRBJ1-2; 10 bases are shared with TRBD1. Looked up from germline, CDR1 is SGHTS and CDR2 is YDEGEE. This CDR3 is 15 amino acids long. After removal of 0 bases from V and 3 bases from J, the junction contained 2 bases not matched to a gene. For the CDR3, the DNA is TGTGCCAGCAGCTTGGCAGGACAGGGGGACTATGGCTACACCTTC. This codes for CASSLAGQGDYGYTF. Looking up the rest from reference TRBV5-8 and TRBJ1-2 gives the full variable domain: EAGVTQSPTHLIKTRGQQATLRCSPISGHTSVYWYQQALGLGLQFLLWYDEGEERNRGNFPPRFSGRQFPNYSSELNVNALELEDSALYLCASSLAGQGDYGYTFGSGTRLTVV.

This sequence joins TRBV2 and TRBJ2-3, with unresolved D. The length of the CDR3 is 13 residues. Germline V gene lookup returns CDR1 SNHLY and CDR2 FYNNEI. Trimming took 4 bases from V and 4 from J, leaving 9 bases between them. CDR3 DNA sequence: TGTGCCAGCAGTGGGGTTGGGGCAGATACGCAGTATTTT. It yields the protein CASSGVGADTQYF.

The genes are TRBV19 and TRBJ1-5; D is ambiguous. The length of the CDR3 is 17 residues. Between the trimmed V and J ends, which lost 9 bases and 3 bases, there was a span of 24 bases. Germline CDR1 and CDR2: LNHDA and SQIVND (reference sequence). The CDR3, as DNA: TGTGCCAGCAGCCCTAGCCTAATGAAGACTCTCAATCAGCCCCAGCATTTT. Its translation is CASSPSLMKTLNQPQHF. The variable domain in full, completed from reference TRBV19 and TRBJ1-5, reads DGGITQSPKYLFRKEGQNVTLSCEQNLNHDAMYWYRQDPGQGLRLIYYSQIVNDFQKGDIAEGYSVSREKKESFPLTVTSAQKNPTAFYLCASSPSLMKTLNQPQHFGDGTRLSIL.

The chain joins TRBV9 to TRBJ2-7, with no clear D. Germline V gene sequence: CDR1 SGDLS, CDR2 YYNGEE. This CDR3 has 15 amino acids. The V end was cut by 0 bases, the J end by 4 bases, with 14 bases between. CDR3 protein: CASSVGPQMGYEQYF. CDR3 in DNA: TGTGCCAGCAGCGTAGGACCCCAAATGGGTTACGAGCAGTACTTC.

V gene TRBV28 combines with J gene TRBJ2-7; D not certain. The V end was cut by 5 bases, the J end by 0 bases, with 5 bases between. This CDR3 region has 12 residues. Germline-derived CDR1 and CDR2 are MDHEN and SYDVKM. The DNA of the CDR3 is TGTGCCAGCAGTCCCCCCTCCTACGAGCAGTACTTC. Translated: CASSPPSYEQYF.

This clone has just one count. This sequence joins TRBV12-2 and TRBJ2-7; the table's D call, TRBD1, has no DNA check behind it. TRBV12-2 is tagged as a pseudogene. The CDR3 extends over 13 amino acids. The CDR3 bases are TGTGCAAGTCGCTTACAGGGGTTGGACGAGCAGTACTTC. This codes for CASRLQGLDEQYF.

The genes are TRBV5-1 and TRBJ2-2; D uncertain. Germline-derived CDR1 and CDR2 are SGHRS and YFSETQ. The CDR3 has 16 residues. V shed 4 bases and J shed 0 bases, with 13 bases lying between them. The CDR3 coding sequence is TGCGCCAGCAGCGCCCCCCGCGGCGCGAACACCGGGGAGCTGTTTTTT. It translates to CASSAPRGANTGELFF. The entire variable domain, with the rest obtained from reference TRBV5-1 and TRBJ2-2, is as follows: KAGVTQTPRYLIKTRGQQVTLSCSPISGHRSVSWYQQTPGQGLQFLFEYFSETQRNKGNFPGRFSGRQFSNSRSEMNVSTLELGDSALYLCASSAPRGANTGELFFGEGSRLTVL.

The gene calls are TRBV19 and TRBJ2-3, with 9 positions matching TRBD2. The germline CDR1 and CDR2 sequences are LNHDA and SQIVND (reference sequence). Trimming cost V 5 bases and J 4 bases; bases outside gene matches: 7. The CDR3 has 15 residues. The CDR3 region has the DNA TGTGCCAGTAGTCACCTAGCGGGATACGCAGATACGCAGTATTTT. Protein sequence: CASSHLAGYADTQYF.

A few counts support this clone. This chain connects TRBV6-5 to TRBJ1-2; a weak D match, TRBD1 (5 bases). This CDR3 is built from 14 residues. Trimming took off 4 bases at V and 6 bases at J, with 15 bases between the two ends. Germline V lookup: CDR1 MNHEY, CDR2 SVGAGI. The CDR3 region is CASSFRPPGHGYTF. The CDR3 DNA sequence: TGTGCCAGCAGTTTCCGCCCTCCAGGGCATGGCTACACCTTC.

The rearrangement joins TRBV9 to TRBJ1-1; a possible D gene is TRBD1 (5 bases). Deletions cut 3 bases from V and 7 bases from J, with 16 bases between. CDR1 and CDR2 (germline): SGDLS, YYNGEE. The CDR3 spans 14 residues. This chain's CDR3 is CASSGGTSYHEAFF. The CDR3 DNA is TGTGCCAGCAGCGGTGGGACTTCTTATCATGAAGCTTTCTTT.

This chain uses TRBV5-1 with TRBJ2-2; possibly TRBD2 for D (7 bases). The CDR3 runs 19 residues. Germline V CDR1 and CDR2: SGHRS, YFSETQ. V dropped 1 base and J dropped 4 bases, with 23 bases sitting between them. The CDR3 loop is CASSLSSRSTGRGTGELFF. Written as DNA, the CDR3 is TGCGCCAGCAGCTTGTCAAGCAGGAGTACAGGGAGGGGCACCGGGGAGCTGTTTTTT.

The chain is built from TRBV30 and TRBJ2-3; D unclear. Germline V gene sequence: CDR1 GTSNPN, CDR2 SVGIG (reference sequence). The CDR3 extends over 13 amino acids. The V and J ends lost 1 base and 0 bases respectively, with 5 bases between them. The CDR3 nucleotides read TGTGCCTGGAGTGCCGGAAGCACAGATACGCAGTATTTT. As protein: CAWSAGSTDTQYF.

V is TRBV2 and J is TRBJ1-5; no reliable D call. The CDR3 loop spans 14 amino acids. The germline V and J ends were trimmed by 3 bases and 1 base, with 7 bases remaining between them. Germline V gene lookup returns CDR1 SNHLY and CDR2 FYNNEI. Here the CDR3 reads CASSDSWSNQPQHF. Written as DNA, the CDR3 is TGTGCCAGCAGTGACAGTTGGAGCAATCAGCCCCAGCATTTT.

The V gene is TRBV2, the J gene TRBJ2-1; tentative D call: TRBD1 (6 bases). CDR1 and CDR2 (germline): SNHLY, FYNNEI. V shed 4 bases and J shed 4 bases, with 14 bases lying between them. There are 15 residues in the CDR3. CDR3 in DNA: TGTGCCAGCAGTGCAGGGGCTGTTTATTACAATGAGCAGTTCTTC. Its protein product is CASSAGAVYYNEQFF.

This clone was found once. The chain couples TRBV28 to TRBJ1-2; D perhaps matches TRBD1 (5 bases). The V and J ends lost 5 bases and 0 bases respectively, with 16 bases between them. CDR1 MDHEN and CDR2 SYDVKM come from the germline V gene. The CDR3 consists of 16 residues. The CDR3 DNA is TGTGCCAGCAGTACGGGACCCCCAGCGACTAACTATGGCTACACCTTC. It specifies CASSTGPPATNYGYTF.

This chain uses TRBV5-1 with TRBJ2-7; 14 bases match TRBD2. The CDR3 runs to 18 residues. The germline V gene encodes CDR1 SGHRS and CDR2 YFSETQ. Germline trimming cut 4 bases from V and 4 bases from J; bases unmatched to any gene: 13. The CDR3 region is CASSPGTSGSNSTYEQYF. In DNA form, the CDR3 reads TGCGCCAGCAGCCCCGGGACTAGCGGGAGTAATTCAACTTACGAGCAGTACTTC. Together with reference TRBV5-1 and TRBJ2-7, the CDR3 gives the full variable domain: KAGVTQTPRYLIKTRGQQVTLSCSPISGHRSVSWYQQTPGQGLQFLFEYFSETQRNKGNFPGRFSGRQFSNSRSEMNVSTLELGDSALYLCASSPGTSGSNSTYEQYFGPGTRLTVT.

The chain recombines TRBV14 with TRBJ1-2; TRBD1 matches at 10 bases. From germline, CDR1 is SGHDN and CDR2 FVKESK. The CDR3 covers 15 residues. The trim removed 2 bases at V and 4 bases at J, leaving 4 bases unmatched. The CDR3 here is CASSQIRDRGYGYTF. CDR3 bases: TGTGCCAGCAGCCAAATCCGGGACAGGGGCTATGGCTACACCTTC.

The CDR3 DNA reads as TGTGCCAGCAGCGTCAATCAGGGGCGGAACACTGAAGCTTTCTTT. This codes for CASSVNQGRNTEAFF. The rearrangement uses TRBV9 and TRBJ1-1; the D gene is possibly TRBD1 (6 bases). Trimming stripped 2 bases from V and 1 base from J, with 12 bases between. This CDR3 has 15 amino acids. Germline assignment: CDR1 SGDLS and CDR2 YYNGEE.

This chain's CDR3 is CASSRDRGHNEQFF. CDR3 in DNA: TGTGCCAGCAGCAGGGACAGGGGACACAATGAGCAGTTCTTC. The rearrangement links TRBV9 to TRBJ2-1; 10 positions match TRBD1. CDR1 and CDR2 from the germline V gene are SGDLS and YYNGEE. The J segment lost 5 bases and the V segment lost 4 bases, leaving 3 bases of the junction unmatched. This CDR3 is built from 14 residues.

The rearrangement joins TRBV5-1 to TRBJ2-3, with D maybe TRBD2 (5 bases). The V gene lost 3 bases and the J gene lost 5 bases, with 19 bases spanning the gap. CDR1 SGHRS and CDR2 YFSETQ come from the germline V gene. This CDR3 comprises 16 residues. The CDR3 DNA follows: TGCGCCAGCAGCTATTCCGGCAAAGGGAGTGGAGATACGCAGTATTTT. Translated, it gives CASSYSGKGSGDTQYF.

This chain uses TRBV25-1 with TRBJ2-2, with D unclear. V was shortened by 0 bases and J by 0 bases, with 8 bases between the two germline ends. CDR1 is MGHDK and CDR2 is SYGVNS in the germline V gene. CDR3 length equals 16 residues. CDR3 bases: TGTGCCAGCAGTGAATACGGCGGCCCGAACACCGGGGAGCTGTTTTTT. This encodes CASSEYGGPNTGELFF.

The rearrangement links TRBV7-2 to TRBJ2-1; D is tentatively TRBD1 or TRBD2 (5 bases each). Trimming took off 0 bases at V and 2 bases at J, with 14 bases between the two ends. CDR1 SGHTA and CDR2 FQGNSA come from the germline V gene. CDR3 length equals 17 residues. The CDR3 sequence: CASSLAVGVGAYNEQFF. CDR3 DNA sequence: TGTGCCAGCAGCTTAGCTGTGGGGGTGGGGGCCTACAATGAGCAGTTCTTC.

V gene TRBV7-3 combines with J gene TRBJ2-1; D may be TRBD2 (6 bases). CDR1 is SGHTA, CDR2 FQGTGA, per germline. This CDR3 contains 16 residues. The V gene lost 3 bases and the J gene lost 9 bases, with 21 bases spanning the gap. The CDR3 DNA reads as TGTGCCAGCAGCTTGTTTCTGACGGGAGTATTAGGTGAGCAGTTCTTC. It encodes CASSLFLTGVLGEQFF.

In DNA form, the CDR3 reads TGTGCCAGCAGCGCGCGACAGACCACTGAAGCTTTCTTT. It codes for CASSARQTTEAFF. The gene calls are TRBV7-2 and TRBJ1-1; possible D gene TRBD1, 5 bases. V lost 5 bases and J 4 bases, leaving 11 bases between the germline ends. The CDR3 covers 13 residues. CDR1 SGHTA and CDR2 FQGNSA come from the germline V gene.

The J gene is TRBJ1-1, the V gene TRBV9; a possible D gene is TRBD1 (5 bases). Germline assignment: CDR1 SGDLS and CDR2 YYNGEE. The CDR3 is made up of 13 amino acids. V lost 0 bases, J lost 6 bases, and 9 bases lay in between. The DNA for the CDR3 is TGTGCCAGCAGCGTAGTGAAAGGGGCTGAAGCTTTCTTT. This translates into CASSVVKGAEAFF.

On this clone itself: Other DNA sequences from this sample encode an identical CDR3 as well. The chain uses TRBV5-1 and TRBJ2-2, with D perhaps TRBD2 (5 bases). Germline V gene lookup returns CDR1 SGHRS and CDR2 YFSETQ. V lost 0 bases to trimming and J lost 1 base, with 7 bases between them. CDR3 size: 15 residues. The CDR3 region has the DNA TGCGCCAGCAGCTTGGCCGGGAAGAACACCGGGGAGCTGTTTTTT. Protein product: CASSLAGKNTGELFF.

The chain joins TRBV18 to TRBJ2-7; a weak D match, TRBD1 (5 bases). The CDR3 contains 17 residues. The germline gives CDR1 KGHSH, CDR2 LQKENI. The V end lost 1 base, the J end lost 0 bases, and 16 bases lay between the germline ends. Here the CDR3 reads CASSPRAGVGDSYEQYF. The CDR3 DNA follows: TGTGCCAGCTCACCACGGGCTGGGGTAGGGGACTCCTACGAGCAGTACTTC.